A single sample is the source of the 27 T cell receptor beta chains below, sequenced in a study of beta chain features in type 1 diabetes. Regarding the study as a whole: All four CD4+ subsets of Type 1 diabetes patients contained TCRB CDR3s that were moderately but significantly shorter.

The authors reverse transcribed all of the isolated RNA, so sequencing captured expressed TCRB transcripts. Here immunoSEQ multiplex PCR was the method, and the copy in TCRdb shows in-frame clones only, minus some. Among over 600,000 clones listed, 9.5% to 15% were seen once. Their cognate antigens are unknown. The specimen was naive CD4+ T cells from blood. Receptors originate from a man in his thirties or forties with type 1 diabetes.

This clone has a handful of counts. The rearrangement joins TRBV9 to TRBJ2-5, with D perhaps TRBD2 (6 bases). V was cut by 2 bases and J by 1 base, with 18 bases left in between. Looked up from germline, CDR1 is SGDLS and CDR2 is YYNGEE. The CDR3 extends over 17 amino acids. CDR3 in amino acids: CASSVLGAGGPQETQYF. The CDR3 region has the DNA TGTGCCAGCAGCGTCTTAGGGGCAGGAGGGCCCCAAGAGACCCAGTACTTC.

The sample holds a few counts of this clone. The chain employs TRBV19 and TRBJ2-5; no reliable D call. The V gene lost 3 bases and the J gene lost 5 bases, with 4 bases spanning the gap. CDR1 LNHDA and CDR2 SQIVND come from the germline V gene (reference sequence). This CDR3 contains 11 residues. The CDR3 DNA reads as TGTGCCAGTAGTATTATGGAGACCCAGTACTTC. It is translated as CASSIMETQYF.

This clone showed up just a few times. The chain joins TRBV27 to TRBJ2-3; D possibly corresponds to TRBD2 (5 bases). The germline CDR1 and CDR2 sequences are MNHEY and SMNVEV (reference sequence). Trimming removed 7 bases at V and 6 bases at J, with 14 bases between. CDR3 length equals 13 residues. CDR3 in DNA: TGTGCCAGCAAGGAGGCCCATTGGGATACGCAGTATTTT. This codes for CASKEAHWDTQYF.

The chain combines TRBV5-1 with TRBJ2-6; D not resolved. V was shortened by 4 bases and J by 0 bases, with 17 bases between the two germline ends. CDR1 is SGHRS, CDR2 YFSETQ, per germline. This CDR3 has 18 residues. This CDR3 is CASSLVARSDSGANVLTF. CDR3 nucleotide sequence: TGCGCCAGCAGCCTTGTGGCCCGCAGCGACTCTGGGGCCAACGTCCTGACTTTC.

This clone was seen a handful of times. This rearrangement joins TRBV4-1 to TRBJ1-2, with 7 bases fitting TRBD1. Losses at the gene ends were 2 bases for V and 4 bases for J; bases not matched to a gene: 4. The CDR3 runs to 14 residues. Germline loops: CDR1 MGHRA, CDR2 YSYEKL. In DNA form, the CDR3 reads TGCGCCAGCAGCCAACCGGACAGGCGCTATGGCTACACCTTC. Amino acid sequence: CASSQPDRRYGYTF.

The genes are TRBV4-2 and TRBJ2-6; D is possibly TRBD1 or TRBD2 (6 bases each). Between the trimmed V and J ends, which lost 0 bases and 4 bases, there was a span of 13 bases. The CDR3 extends over 17 amino acids. Germline CDR1 is LGHNA and CDR2 is YNFKEQ. CDR3 coding DNA: TGTGCCAGCAGCCAAGATTTAAGGGGGGACGGGGCCAACGTCCTGACTTTC. Its translation is CASSQDLRGDGANVLTF.

This clone was counted a few times. V gene TRBV29-1 combines with J gene TRBJ2-1, with TRBD2 matching over 16 bases. CDR3 length: 14 amino acids. V lost 8 bases and J lost 4; bases outside the gene matches: 2. Germline CDR1 SQVTM, CDR2 ANQGSEA. CDR3 amino acids: CSMGLAGGYNEQFF. Here the CDR3 DNA reads TGCAGCATGGGACTAGCGGGGGGGTACAATGAGCAGTTCTTC.

This clone has only a few counts. This sample also contains other DNA sequences that code for the same CDR3. The rearrangement uses TRBV18 and TRBJ2-1, with 8 bases fitting TRBD1. Germline CDR1 and CDR2: KGHSH and LQKENI. The CDR3 contains 16 residues. V gave up 0 bases and J gave up 4 bases; unmatched junction bases: 5. The CDR3 bases are TGTGCCAGCTCACCACCAGGGACAGGTTTTTACAATGAGCAGTTCTTC. As protein: CASSPPGTGFYNEQFF.

The chain is built from TRBV6-4 and TRBJ1-2; D gene unclear. V lost 5 bases and J lost 8, with 15 bases in between. The CDR3 covers 13 residues. The germline V gene encodes CDR1 MRHNA and CDR2 SNTAGT. The CDR3 region has the DNA TGTGCCAGCAGTAATACGGGAGCTATGGGCTACACCTTC. Translating it yields CASSNTGAMGYTF.

This clone was detected only a few times. V usage is TRBV2 and J usage is TRBJ1-4; D is perhaps TRBD1 (5 bases). Germline CDR1 is SNHLY and CDR2 is FYNNEI. The V end was cut by 6 bases, the J end by 7 bases, with 9 bases between. CDR3 length equals 12 residues. CDR3 nucleotide sequence: TGTGCCAGCAGACCTGACAGTGAAAAACTGTTTTTT. As protein: CASRPDSEKLFF.

This clone has only a few counts. The chain joins TRBV30 to TRBJ2-3; D might be TRBD2 (5 bases). Trimming stripped 5 bases from V and 6 bases from J, with 12 bases between. Germline lookup yields CDR1 GTSNPN and CDR2 SVGIG (reference sequence). CDR3 length: 12 amino acids. The DNA of the CDR3 is TGTGCCTGGGCACTAGGCGCGGATACGCAGTATTTT. Its translation is CAWALGADTQYF.

This rearrangement joins TRBV7-3 to TRBJ1-1; 8 bases fit TRBD1. Germline V gene data show CDR1 as SGHTA and CDR2 as FQGTGA. The J segment lost 4 bases and the V segment lost 6 bases, leaving 4 bases of the junction unmatched. The CDR3 sequence is 13 residues long. This CDR3 reads CASRLQGGTEAFF. The CDR3 nucleotides are TGTGCCAGCAGACTACAGGGGGGCACTGAAGCTTTCTTT.

The V gene is TRBV7-2, the J gene TRBJ1-2, with D possibly being TRBD1 (5 bases). Germline CDR1 reads SGHTA; CDR2 reads FQGNSA. The CDR3 runs to 16 residues. Trimming took 3 bases from V and 0 from J, leaving 14 bases between them. CDR3 sequence: CASSFGRGQSNYGYTF. The CDR3 region has the DNA TGTGCCAGCAGCTTTGGAAGGGGCCAATCTAACTATGGCTACACCTTC. The full variable domain, its missing parts supplied by reference TRBV7-2 and TRBJ1-2, is GAGVSQSPSNKVTEKGKDVELRCDPISGHTALYWYRQSLGQGLEFLIYFQGNSAPDKSGLPSDRFSAERTGGSVSTLTIQRTQQEDSAVYLCASSFGRGQSNYGYTFGSGTRLTVV.

The V gene is TRBV7-8, the J gene TRBJ1-2; unclear D gene. Germline V CDR1 and CDR2: SGHVS, FQNEAQ. V shed 4 bases and J shed 4 bases, with 13 bases lying between them. This CDR3 comprises 14 residues. This CDR3 reads CASSSGSATYGYTF. CDR3 bases: TGTGCCAGCAGCTCTGGGAGCGCCACCTATGGCTACACCTTC.

This clone has just a few counts. V gene TRBV7-2 combines with J gene TRBJ2-2; D is possibly TRBD1 (6 bases). CDR1 and CDR2 (germline): SGHTA, FQGNSA. The CDR3 has 16 amino acids. V was cut by 5 bases and J by 2 bases, with 15 bases left in between. The CDR3 bases are TGTGCCAGCAGCGACAGGACTGGAAGAAACACCGGGGAGCTGTTTTTT. It yields the protein CASSDRTGRNTGELFF.

The CDR3, as DNA: TGTGCCGGCAAACGGGACAGCAACACTGAAGCTTTCTTT. Protein product: CAGKRDSNTEAFF. The rearrangement links TRBV2 to TRBJ1-1, with TRBD1 identical over 7 bases. This CDR3 contains 13 residues. The V gene end was trimmed by 11 bases and the J gene end by 2 bases; junction bases not matched to a gene: 8. Germline lookup yields CDR1 SNHLY and CDR2 FYNNEI.

This clone showed up just a few times. V and J are TRBV9 and TRBJ1-2; the D gene is possibly TRBD1 (5 bases). V dropped 0 bases and J dropped 1 base, with 13 bases sitting between them. Germline V gene data show CDR1 as SGDLS and CDR2 as YYNGEE. CDR3 length: 16 residues. CDR3 coding DNA: TGTGCCAGCAGCGTAGCTGGGGGGAAATTTAACTATGGCTACACCTTC. This translates into CASSVAGGKFNYGYTF.

V gene TRBV28 combines with J gene TRBJ2-5; D possibly uses TRBD1 or TRBD2 (7 bases each). Trimming left V 3 bases short and J 1 base short, with 12 bases between. In germline, CDR1 is MDHEN, CDR2 SYDVKM. This CDR3 comprises 15 residues. CDR3 residues: CASSLGGTAQETQYF. The CDR3 DNA follows: TGTGCCAGCAGTTTGGGGGGGACAGCCCAAGAGACCCAGTACTTC.

This clone was seen only a few times. Other DNA sequences in this sample translate to the same CDR3. J is TRBJ1-3 and V is TRBV7-9, with D hard to call. Per germline, CDR1 SEHNR and CDR2 FQNEAQ (reference sequence). This CDR3 has 13 residues. V shed 3 bases and J shed 4 bases, with 7 bases lying between them. CDR3 region: CASSLGQGNTIYF. Here the CDR3 DNA reads TGTGCCAGCAGCTTGGGCCAGGGAAACACCATATATTTT.

This clone has just a few counts. The chain has TRBV7-9 and TRBJ1-2; D is undetermined. The V gene lost 3 bases and the J gene lost 10 bases, with 21 bases spanning the gap. This CDR3 region has 15 residues. Germline V CDR1 and CDR2: SEHNR, FQNEAQ (reference sequence). The CDR3 here is CASSFLASRRSVYTF. The CDR3 bases are TGTGCCAGCAGCTTCCTCGCTTCGCGCAGGTCCGTCTACACCTTC. Full variable domain (remainder filled in from reference TRBV7-9 and TRBJ1-2): DTGVSQNPRHKITKRGQNVTFRCDPISEHNRLYWYRQTLGQGPEFLTYFQNEAQLEKSRLLSDRFSAERPKGSFSTLEIQRTEQGDSAMYLCASSFLASRRSVYTFGSGTRLTVV.

This clone was observed a handful of times. The chain has TRBV7-9 and TRBJ1-1; D is unclear. The length of the CDR3 is 14 residues. Germline CDR1 is SEHNR and CDR2 is FQNEAQ (reference sequence). Trimming removed 5 bases from V and 1 base from J, with 11 bases in between. CDR3 sequence (DNA): TGTGCCAGCAGCGTCCAGACCCCGAACACTGAAGCTTTCTTT. Residues: CASSVQTPNTEAFF.

This chain joins TRBV4-3 and TRBJ1-5; no firm D call. With 1 base removed from V and 7 bases from J, the gap between germline ends came to 11 bases. The length of the CDR3 is 14 residues. Germline CDR1 reads LGHNA; CDR2 reads YSLEER. CDR3 sequence (DNA): TGCGCCAGCAGCCAAGGAAGGGAGGGACAGCCCCAGCATTTT. Its protein product is CASSQGREGQPQHF.

For this clone: One junction end disagrees with the germline gene, perhaps due to a read error. The chain recombines TRBV28 with TRBJ2-7; TRBD1 matches 9 bases. The CDR3 loop spans 12 amino acids. Per germline, CDR1 MDHEN and CDR2 SYDVKM. CDR3: CASSLSGTGFDF. The CDR3 DNA reads TGTGCCAGCAGTTTGTCCGGGACAGGGTTTGACTTC.

This clone has just a few counts. The rearrangement uses TRBV27 and TRBJ2-5; 8 nucleotides align to TRBD1. J lost 4 bases, V lost 5 bases, and 3 bases had no gene match. The germline V gene has CDR1 MNHEY and CDR2 SMNVEV (reference sequence). The CDR3 has 13 amino acids. For the CDR3, the DNA is TGTGCCAGCAGTCGACAGGGGTCAGAGACCCAGTACTTC. Translated, it gives CASSRQGSETQYF.

This chain uses TRBV7-9 with TRBJ1-1, with TRBD1 matching 8 bases. This CDR3 spans 14 amino acids. The V gene end was trimmed by 5 bases and the J gene end by 10 bases; junction bases not matched to a gene: 12. The V gene's germline CDR1 is SEHNR and CDR2 FQNEAQ (reference sequence). CDR3 DNA: TGTGCCAGCAGCCGAGCCTCCGACAGGGGCAGAGCTTTCTTT. Its protein is CASSRASDRGRAFF.

In this sample, this clone turned up a few times. The V gene is TRBV2, the J gene TRBJ1-1; D not certain. Germline assignment: CDR1 SNHLY and CDR2 FYNNEI. The CDR3 runs 15 residues. Trimming stripped 5 bases from V and 4 bases from J, with 17 bases between. The CDR3 sequence is CASSPRLEASTEAFF. The CDR3 DNA sequence: TGTGCCAGCAGTCCCCGTCTTGAGGCGAGCACTGAAGCTTTCTTT.

V and J are TRBV7-6 and TRBJ1-5; no definite D call. Trimming took off 0 bases at V and 6 bases at J, with 9 bases between the two ends. The CDR3 runs 14 residues. Germline CDR1 is SGHVS and CDR2 is FNYEAQ. The CDR3 region has the DNA TGTGCCAGCAGCTTAGCCCGAGAGGGTCAGCCCCAGCATTTT. It encodes CASSLAREGQPQHF.